This T cell receptor (beta chain) was sequenced in a study of CD8+ T cells in alopecia areata. Study in general: Tofacitinib continued for 6 to 18 months and was then withheld for 6 months.

The V gene lost 5 bases and the J gene lost 1 base, with 9 bases spanning the gap. CDR1 SGHTA and CDR2 FQGNSA come from the germline V gene. This CDR3 spans 13 amino acids. Punch biopsies of lesional scalp, plus peripheral blood, were taken from alopecia areata patients. cDNA prepared by RNA extraction and subsequent reverse transcription served as the template for sequencing. Some clones are missing from TCRdb's copy, which holds only in-frame ones; the method was immunoSEQ multiplex PCR. The sample includes 220,000 or so clones, around 62% of them seen just once. This clone is a singleton in its sample.

This clonotype was sampled from a human donor with alopecia areata. This sequence joins TRBV7-2 and TRBJ2-7; a possible D gene is TRBD2 (5 bases). The sample was CD4+ T cells sorted from blood, taken at week 0. The chain's CDR3 is CASSETRSYEQYF. CDR3 coding DNA: TGTGCCAGCAGCGAAACTAGATCCTACGAGCAGTACTTC.